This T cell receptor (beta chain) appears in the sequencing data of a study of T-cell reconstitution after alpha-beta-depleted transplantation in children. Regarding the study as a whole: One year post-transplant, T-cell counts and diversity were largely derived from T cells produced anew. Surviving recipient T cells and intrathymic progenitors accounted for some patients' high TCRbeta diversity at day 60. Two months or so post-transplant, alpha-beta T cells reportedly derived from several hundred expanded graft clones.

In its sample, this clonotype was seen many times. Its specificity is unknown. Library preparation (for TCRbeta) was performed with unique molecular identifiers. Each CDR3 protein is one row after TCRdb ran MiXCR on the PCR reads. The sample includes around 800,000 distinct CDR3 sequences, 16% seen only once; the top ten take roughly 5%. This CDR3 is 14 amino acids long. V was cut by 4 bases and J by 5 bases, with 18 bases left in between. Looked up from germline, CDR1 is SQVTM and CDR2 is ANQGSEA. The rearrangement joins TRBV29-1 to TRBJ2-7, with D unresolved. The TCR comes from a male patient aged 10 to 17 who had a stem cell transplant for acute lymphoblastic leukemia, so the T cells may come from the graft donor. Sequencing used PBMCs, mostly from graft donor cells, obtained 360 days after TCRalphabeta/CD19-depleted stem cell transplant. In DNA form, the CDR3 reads TGCAGCGTTGTAAGGGCGGAATCCATGAACGAGCAGTACTTC. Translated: CSVVRAESMNEQYF.